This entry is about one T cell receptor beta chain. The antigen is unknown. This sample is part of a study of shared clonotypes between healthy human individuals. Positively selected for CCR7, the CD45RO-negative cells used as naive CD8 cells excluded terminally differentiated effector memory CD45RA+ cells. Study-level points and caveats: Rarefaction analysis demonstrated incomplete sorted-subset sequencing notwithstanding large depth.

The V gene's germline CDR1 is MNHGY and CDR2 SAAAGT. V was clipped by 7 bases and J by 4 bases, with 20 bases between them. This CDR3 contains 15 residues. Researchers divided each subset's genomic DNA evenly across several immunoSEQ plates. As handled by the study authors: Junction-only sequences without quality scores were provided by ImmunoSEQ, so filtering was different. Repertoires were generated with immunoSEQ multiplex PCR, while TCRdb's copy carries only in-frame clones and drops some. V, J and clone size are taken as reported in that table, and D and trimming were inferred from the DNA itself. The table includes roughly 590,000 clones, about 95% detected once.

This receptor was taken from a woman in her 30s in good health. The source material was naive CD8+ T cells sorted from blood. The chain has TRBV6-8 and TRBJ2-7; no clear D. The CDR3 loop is CASTPNRCFGYEQYF. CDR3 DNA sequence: TGTGCCAGCACCCCGAACCGCTGTTTTGGGTACGAGCAGTACTTC.